The source of this T cell receptor beta chain is a study of response to subunit inactivated influenza vaccine. In TCRdb, the RT-PCR reads were re-called with MiXCR into one record per CDR3 protein. The data hold 500,000 to 600,000 distinct CDR3 sequences, with approximately 11% observed a single time. Per the germline V gene, CDR1 is MGHDK and CDR2 is SYGVNS. This CDR3 contains 12 residues. With V trimmed by 5 bases and J by 9 bases, 4 bases remained unmatched. These records were also assigned to another study, of T cells expressing NK-cell markers. From that paper: A 5'RACE template switching approach incorporating UMIs was used to make TCR beta cDNA. Roughly 1.0-7.0% of CD8+ T cells in more than five donors belonged to dominant NKG2C+ clonotypes.

This specimen was PBMCs from blood, taken on the day of vaccination. The rearrangement uses TRBV25-1 and TRBJ2-1, with 7 bases matching TRBD1. The receptor was isolated from a middle-aged man who received an inactivated influenza vaccine. In DNA, the CDR3 is TGTGCCAGCAGTCAGGGGGTGGGTGAGCAGTTCTTC. This encodes CASSQGVGEQFF.